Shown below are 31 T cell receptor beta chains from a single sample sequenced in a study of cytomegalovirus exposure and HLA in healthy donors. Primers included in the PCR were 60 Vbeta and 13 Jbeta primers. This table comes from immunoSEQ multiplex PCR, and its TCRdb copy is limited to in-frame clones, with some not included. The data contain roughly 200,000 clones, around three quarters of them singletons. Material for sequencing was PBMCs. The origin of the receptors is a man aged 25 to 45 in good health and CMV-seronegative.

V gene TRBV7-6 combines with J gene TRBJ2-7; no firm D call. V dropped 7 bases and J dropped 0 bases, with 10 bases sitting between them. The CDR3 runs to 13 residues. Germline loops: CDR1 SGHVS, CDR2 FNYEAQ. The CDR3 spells CASNPTDSYEQYF. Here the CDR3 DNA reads TGTGCCAGCAACCCAACTGACTCCTACGAGCAGTACTTC. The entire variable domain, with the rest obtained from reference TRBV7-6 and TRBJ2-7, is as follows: GAGVSQSPRYKVTKRGQDVALRCDPISGHVSLYWYRQALGQGPEFLTYFNYEAQQDKSGLPNDRFSAERPEGSISTLTIQRTEQRDSAMYRCASNPTDSYEQYFGPGTRLTVT.

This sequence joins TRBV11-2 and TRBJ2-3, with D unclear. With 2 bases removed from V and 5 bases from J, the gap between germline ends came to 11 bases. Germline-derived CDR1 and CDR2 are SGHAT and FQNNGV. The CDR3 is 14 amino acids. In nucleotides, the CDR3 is TGTGCCAGCAGCTTACGTTTAGTGAAAGATACGCAGTATTTT. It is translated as CASSLRLVKDTQYF.

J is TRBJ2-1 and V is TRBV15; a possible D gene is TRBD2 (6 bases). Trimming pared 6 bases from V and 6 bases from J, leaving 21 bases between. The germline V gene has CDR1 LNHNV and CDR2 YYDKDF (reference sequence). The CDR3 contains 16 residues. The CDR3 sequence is CATSPQQTRFSNEQFF. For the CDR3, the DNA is TGTGCCACCAGTCCACAACAGACTAGGTTTTCCAATGAGCAGTTCTTC.

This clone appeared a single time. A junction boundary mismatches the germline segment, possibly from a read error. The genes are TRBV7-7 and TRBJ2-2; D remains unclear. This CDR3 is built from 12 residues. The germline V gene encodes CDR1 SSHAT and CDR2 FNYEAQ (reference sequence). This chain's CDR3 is CASSPGHGELFF. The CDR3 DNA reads TGTGCTAGCAGCCCAGGCCACGGGGAGCTGTTTTTT. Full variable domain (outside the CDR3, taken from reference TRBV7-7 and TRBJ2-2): GAGVSQSPRYKVTKRGQDVTLRCDPISSHATLYWYQQALGQGPEFLTYFNYEAQPDKSGLPSDRFSAERPEGSISTLTIQRTEQRDSAMYRCASSPGHGELFFGEGSRLTVL.

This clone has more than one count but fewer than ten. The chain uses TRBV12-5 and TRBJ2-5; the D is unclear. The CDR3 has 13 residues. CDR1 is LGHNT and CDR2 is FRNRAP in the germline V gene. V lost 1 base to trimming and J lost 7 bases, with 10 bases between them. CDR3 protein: CASGLEVSGTQYF. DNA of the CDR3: TGTGCTAGTGGTTTGGAGGTTTCAGGGACCCAGTACTTC.

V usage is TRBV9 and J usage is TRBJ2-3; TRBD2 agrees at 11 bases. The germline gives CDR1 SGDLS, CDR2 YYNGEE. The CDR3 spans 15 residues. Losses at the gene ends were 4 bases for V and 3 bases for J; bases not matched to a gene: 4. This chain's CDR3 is CASSPLAGGTDTQYF. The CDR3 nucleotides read TGTGCCAGCAGCCCGTTAGCGGGAGGGACAGATACGCAGTATTTT.

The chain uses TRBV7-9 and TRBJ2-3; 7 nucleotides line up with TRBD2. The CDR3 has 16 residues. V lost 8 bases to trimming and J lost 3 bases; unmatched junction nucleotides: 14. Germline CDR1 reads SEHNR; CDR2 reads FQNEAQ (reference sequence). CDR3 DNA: TGTGCCAGCCAACCGGGAGGCGGCAGGGATACAGATACGCAGTATTTT. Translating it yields CASQPGGGRDTDTQYF.

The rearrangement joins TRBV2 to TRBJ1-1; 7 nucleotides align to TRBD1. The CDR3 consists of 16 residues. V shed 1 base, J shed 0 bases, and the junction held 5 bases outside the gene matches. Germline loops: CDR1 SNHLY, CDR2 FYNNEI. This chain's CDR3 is CASSEVGTVMNTEAFF. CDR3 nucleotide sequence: TGTGCCAGCAGTGAAGTTGGGACAGTCATGAACACTGAAGCTTTCTTT.

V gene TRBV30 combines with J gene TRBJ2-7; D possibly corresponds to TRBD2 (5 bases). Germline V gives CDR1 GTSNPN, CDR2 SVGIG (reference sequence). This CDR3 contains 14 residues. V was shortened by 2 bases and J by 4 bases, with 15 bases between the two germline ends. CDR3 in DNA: TGTGCCTGGAGTCCCGTGGAGCGGTTTTACGAGCAGTACTTC. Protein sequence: CAWSPVERFYEQYF.

The CDR3 loop reads CASSYRGRGDQPQHF. CDR3 nucleotide sequence: TGTGCCAGCAGCTACAGGGGAAGGGGTGATCAGCCCCAGCATTTT. The chain uses TRBV5-6 and TRBJ1-5; 7 bases match TRBD1. The CDR3 sequence is 15 residues long. The V segment lost 3 bases and the J segment 5 bases; nucleotides outside the gene matches: 8. Germline V gene lookup returns CDR1 SGHDT and CDR2 YYEEEE.

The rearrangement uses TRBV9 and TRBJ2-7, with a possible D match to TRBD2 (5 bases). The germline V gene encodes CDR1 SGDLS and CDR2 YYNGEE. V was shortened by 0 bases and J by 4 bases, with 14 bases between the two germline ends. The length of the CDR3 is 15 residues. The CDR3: CASSVGSDYPYEQYF. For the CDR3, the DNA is TGTGCCAGCAGCGTAGGGTCAGACTACCCTTACGAGCAGTACTTC.

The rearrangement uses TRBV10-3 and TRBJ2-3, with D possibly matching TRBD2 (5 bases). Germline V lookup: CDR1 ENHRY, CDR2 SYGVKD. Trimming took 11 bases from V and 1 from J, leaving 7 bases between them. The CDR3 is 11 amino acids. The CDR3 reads CAAGGTDTQYF. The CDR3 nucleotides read TGTGCCGCCGGGGGCACAGATACGCAGTATTTT.

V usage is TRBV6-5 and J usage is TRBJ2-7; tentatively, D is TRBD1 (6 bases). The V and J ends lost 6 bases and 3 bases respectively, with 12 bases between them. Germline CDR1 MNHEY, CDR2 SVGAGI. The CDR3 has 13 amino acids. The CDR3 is CASRQGSVYEQYF. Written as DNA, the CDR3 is TGTGCCAGCAGACAGGGAAGCGTCTACGAGCAGTACTTC.

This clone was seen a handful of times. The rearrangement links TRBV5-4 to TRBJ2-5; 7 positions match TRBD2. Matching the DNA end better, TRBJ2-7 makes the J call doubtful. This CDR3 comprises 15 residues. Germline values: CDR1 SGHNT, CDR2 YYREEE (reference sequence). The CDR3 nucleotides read TGTGCCAGCAGCTCCGAGCGGGGCATGGCCTACGAGCAGTACTTC. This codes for CASSSERGMAYEQYF.

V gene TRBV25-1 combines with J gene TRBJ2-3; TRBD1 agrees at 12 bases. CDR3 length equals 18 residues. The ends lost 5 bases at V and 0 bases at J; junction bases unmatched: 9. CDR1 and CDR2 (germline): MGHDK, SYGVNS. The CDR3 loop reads CASSSGTGGSFSTDTQYF. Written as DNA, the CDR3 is TGTGCCAGCAGTTCCGGGACAGGGGGCTCATTTAGCACAGATACGCAGTATTTT.

CDR3 DNA: TGCGCCAGCAGCTTGTGGGGACAGGGAGCAACTAATGAAAAACTGTTTTTT. It yields the protein CASSLWGQGATNEKLFF. The chain employs TRBV5-1 and TRBJ1-4; 9 bases align to TRBD1. CDR3 length: 17 amino acids. Germline trimming cut 1 base from V and 0 bases from J; bases unmatched to any gene: 4. The germline V gene encodes CDR1 SGHRS and CDR2 YFSETQ.

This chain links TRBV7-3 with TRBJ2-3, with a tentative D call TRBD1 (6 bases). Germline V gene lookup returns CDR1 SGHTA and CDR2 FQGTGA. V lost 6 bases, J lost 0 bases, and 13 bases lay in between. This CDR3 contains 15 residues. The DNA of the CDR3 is TGTGCCAGCAGAAAAGGGACACTAAGCACAGATACGCAGTATTTT. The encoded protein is CASRKGTLSTDTQYF. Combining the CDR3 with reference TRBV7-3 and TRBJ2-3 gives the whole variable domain GAGVSQTPSNKVTEKGKYVELRCDPISGHTALYWYRQSLGQGPEFLIYFQGTGAADDSGLPNDRFFAVRPEGSVSTLKIQRTERGDSAVYLCASRKGTLSTDTQYFGPGTRLTVL.

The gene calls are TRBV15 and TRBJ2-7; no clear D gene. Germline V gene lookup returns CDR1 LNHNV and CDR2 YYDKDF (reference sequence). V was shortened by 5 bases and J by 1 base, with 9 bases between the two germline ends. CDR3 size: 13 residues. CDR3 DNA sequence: TGTGCCACCAGCCCGAGGAGATCCTACGAGCAGTACTTC. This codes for CATSPRRSYEQYF.

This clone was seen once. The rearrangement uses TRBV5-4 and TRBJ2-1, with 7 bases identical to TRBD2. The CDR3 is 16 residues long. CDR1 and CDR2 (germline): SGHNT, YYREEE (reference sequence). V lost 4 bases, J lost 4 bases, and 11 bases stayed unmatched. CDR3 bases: TGTGCCAGCAGCAACCGTAGCGGGCGATTTTACAATGAGCAGTTCTTC. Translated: CASSNRSGRFYNEQFF.

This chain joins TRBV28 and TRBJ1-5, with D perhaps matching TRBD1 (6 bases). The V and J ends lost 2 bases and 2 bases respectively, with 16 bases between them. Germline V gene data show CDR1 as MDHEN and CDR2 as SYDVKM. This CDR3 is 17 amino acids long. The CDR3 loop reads CASSLLGTYQGNQPQHF. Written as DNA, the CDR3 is TGTGCCAGCAGTTTACTCGGGACATACCAGGGCAATCAGCCCCAGCATTTT.

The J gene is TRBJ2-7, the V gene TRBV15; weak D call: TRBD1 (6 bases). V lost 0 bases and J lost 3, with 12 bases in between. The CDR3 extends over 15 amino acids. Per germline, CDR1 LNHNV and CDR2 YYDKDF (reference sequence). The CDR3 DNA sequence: TGTGCCACCAGCAGAGATCGGGACACGTACTACGAGCAGTACTTC. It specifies CATSRDRDTYYEQYF.

The CDR3 loop reads CSARARDEQFF. CDR3 nucleotides: TGCAGTGCTAGAGCCCGCGATGAGCAGTTCTTC. This sequence joins TRBV20-1 and TRBJ2-1, with D uncertain. The CDR3 length is 11 residues. V lost 1 base, J lost 8 bases, and 6 bases lay in between. CDR1 and CDR2 from the germline V gene are DFQATT and SNEGSKA (reference sequence).

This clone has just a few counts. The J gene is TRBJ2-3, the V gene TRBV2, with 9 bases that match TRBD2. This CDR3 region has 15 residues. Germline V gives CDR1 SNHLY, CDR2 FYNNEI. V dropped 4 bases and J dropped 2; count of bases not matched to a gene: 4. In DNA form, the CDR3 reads TGTGCCAGCAGTGGGCTAGCGGGAACCACAGATACGCAGTATTTT. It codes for CASSGLAGTTDTQYF.

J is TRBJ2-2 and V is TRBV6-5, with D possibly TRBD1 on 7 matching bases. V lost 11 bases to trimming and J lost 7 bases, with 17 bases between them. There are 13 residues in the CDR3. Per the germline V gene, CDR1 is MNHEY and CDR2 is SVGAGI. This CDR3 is CAGRTGAGGELFF. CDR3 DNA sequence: TGTGCCGGGAGGACAGGTGCGGGCGGGGAGCTGTTTTTT.

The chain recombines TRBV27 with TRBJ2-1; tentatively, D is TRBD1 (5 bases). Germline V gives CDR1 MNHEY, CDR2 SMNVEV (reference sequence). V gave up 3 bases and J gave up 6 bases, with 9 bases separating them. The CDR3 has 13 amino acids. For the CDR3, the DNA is TGTGCCAGCAGTTTTGGTGGGGCCAATGAGCAGTTCTTC. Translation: CASSFGGANEQFF.

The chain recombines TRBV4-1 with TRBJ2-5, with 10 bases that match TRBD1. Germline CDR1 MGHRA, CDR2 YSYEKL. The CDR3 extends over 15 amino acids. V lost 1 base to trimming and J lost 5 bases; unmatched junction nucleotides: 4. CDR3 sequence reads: CASSQGQGARETQYF. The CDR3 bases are TGCGCCAGCAGCCAAGGACAGGGGGCGAGGGAGACCCAGTACTTC.

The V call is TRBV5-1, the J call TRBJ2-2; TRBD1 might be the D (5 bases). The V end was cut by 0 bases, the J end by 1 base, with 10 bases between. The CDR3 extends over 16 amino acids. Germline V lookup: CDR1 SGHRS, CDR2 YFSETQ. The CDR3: CASSLARTQNTGELFF. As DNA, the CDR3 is TGCGCCAGCAGCTTGGCTAGGACACAGAACACCGGGGAGCTGTTTTTT.

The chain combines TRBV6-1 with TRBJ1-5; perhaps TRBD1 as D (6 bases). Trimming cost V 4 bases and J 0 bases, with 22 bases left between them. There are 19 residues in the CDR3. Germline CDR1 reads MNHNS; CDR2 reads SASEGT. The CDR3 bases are TGTGCCAGCAGTGTTCCAGGGGTGGGGGGGGGTTATAGCAATCAGCCCCAGCATTTT. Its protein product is CASSVPGVGGGYSNQPQHF.

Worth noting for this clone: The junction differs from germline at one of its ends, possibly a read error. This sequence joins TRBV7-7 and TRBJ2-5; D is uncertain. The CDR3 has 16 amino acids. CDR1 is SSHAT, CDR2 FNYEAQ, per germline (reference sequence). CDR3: CASSLGGSRYQETQYF. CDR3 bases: TGTGCTAGCAGCTTAGGTGGTAGTCGGTACCAAGAGACCCAGTACTTC.

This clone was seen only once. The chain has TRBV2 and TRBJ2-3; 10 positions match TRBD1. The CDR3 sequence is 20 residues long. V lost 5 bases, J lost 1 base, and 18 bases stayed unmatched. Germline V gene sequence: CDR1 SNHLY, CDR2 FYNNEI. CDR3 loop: CASSPGTGVSPHRGTDTQYF. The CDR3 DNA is TGTGCCAGCAGTCCCGGGACAGGGGTTTCCCCCCATAGGGGCACAGATACGCAGTATTTT.

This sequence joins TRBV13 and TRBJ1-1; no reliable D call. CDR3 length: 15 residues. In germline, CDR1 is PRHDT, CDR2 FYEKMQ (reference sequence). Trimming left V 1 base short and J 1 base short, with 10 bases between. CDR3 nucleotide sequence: TGTGCCAGCAGCTTAGATTCGAAGCGGAACACTGAAGCTTTCTTT. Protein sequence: CASSLDSKRNTEAFF. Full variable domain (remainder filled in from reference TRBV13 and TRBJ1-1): AAGVIQSPRHLIKEKRETATLKCYPIPRHDTVYWYQQGPGQDPQFLISFYEKMQSDKGSIPDRFSAQQFSDYHSELNMSSLELGDSALYFCASSLDSKRNTEAFFGQGTRLTVV.